This record covers a single T cell receptor beta chain. Its specificity is unknown. Data came from immunoSEQ multiplex PCR; TCRdb stores just in-frame clones and leaves some out. The data hold roughly 100,000 clones, with more than 70% observed a single time. The sample is drawn from a study of PD-1 blockade in classical Hodgkin lymphoma. The study, taken as a whole, reports: Patients who responded completely had about the same baseline diversity as newly diagnosed patients. Baseline TCR diversity was reportedly lower in newly diagnosed patients than healthy donors.

Trimming cost V 3 bases and J 6 bases; bases outside gene matches: 10. The CDR3 loop spans 16 amino acids. Germline V gene data show CDR1 as LGHNA and CDR2 as YNFKEQ. Time point denoted: cycle 4 day 1 (C4D1), after six to seven weeks of nivolumab. After autologous stem cell transplantation all patients relapsed, and prior brentuximab vedotin exposure differed between cohorts. Complete response, partial response or progressive disease was recorded as best response. The sample in question was peripheral blood mononuclear cells (PBMCs), obtained before the fourth cycle of nivolumab. This receptor was taken from a human donor with classical Hodgkin lymphoma. The chain links TRBV4-2 to TRBJ2-1; 8 bases align to TRBD2. The CDR3 coding sequence is TGTGCCAGCAGCCACCCCCGGGGGGGGGCCTCCAATGAGCAGTTCTTC. Translation: CASSHPRGGASNEQFF.